These T cell receptor beta chains were read from a single sample in a study of liver allograft versus peripheral blood T cells. Using its own MiXCR run on the reads, TCRdb lists one record per CDR3 protein. The sample has about 16,000 distinct CDR3 sequences; around 20% are singletons. Source of these receptors: a human patient who had a liver transplant. The T cells may come from the graft donor. The CDR3 runs from the conserved cysteine through the conserved F or W. Each record gives: J gene, D gene, clone size, V gene, CDR3 protein, CDR3 DNA. D genes are given only for firm matches. Clone size is not always given. Where it is, it says once, few, many or a class for expanded clones.

J: TRBJ2-7
D: .
size: .
V: TRBV10-3
CDR3: CAITGRDSGEQYF
DNA: TGTGCCATCACCGGCAGGGATTCGGGCGAGCAGTACTTC

J: TRBJ2-3
D: TRBD1
size: .
V: TRBV24-1
CDR3: CATSDFRQGAGDTQYF
DNA: TGTGCCACCAGTGATTTCCGACAGGGGGCAGGAGATACGCAGTATTTT

J: TRBJ1-1
D: .
size: .
V: TRBV11-2
CDR3: CASSWNTEAFF
DNA: TGTGCCAGCAGCTGGAACACTGAAGCTTTCTTT

J: TRBJ1-2
D: .
size: many
V: TRBV29-1
CDR3: CSVETGAYGYTF
DNA: TGCAGCGTTGAAACGGGAGCCTATGGCTACACCTTC

J: TRBJ2-3
D: .
size: few
V: TRBV6-5
CDR3: CASSDYPVTDTQYF
DNA: TGTGCCAGCAGCGACTACCCCGTCACAGATACGCAGTATTTT

J: TRBJ2-2
D: TRBD1
size: .
V: TRBV7-9
CDR3: CASSPRGTGGLGELFF
DNA: TGTGCCAGCAGCCCGCGAGGGACAGGGGGCCTCGGGGAGCTGTTTTTT

J: TRBJ2-5
D: .
size: .
V: TRBV5-6
CDR3: CASSLRGIQETQYF
DNA: TGTGCCAGCAGCTTGAGGGGGATCCAAGAGACCCAGTACTTC

J: TRBJ2-3
D: .
size: few
V: TRBV18
CDR3: CASSPAVVQGGDTQYF
DNA: TGTGCCAGCTCACCCGCCGTGGTACAGGGAGGAGATACGCAGTATTTT

J: TRBJ2-7
D: .
size: many
V: TRBV18
CDR3: CASSPRVQTSYEQYF
DNA: TGTGCCAGCTCACCAAGGGTTCAGACTTCCTACGAGCAGTACTTC

J: TRBJ1-5
D: TRBD1
size: .
V: TRBV7-2
CDR3: CASSPGGHQPQHF
DNA: TGTGCCAGCAGCCCAGGGGGTCATCAGCCCCAGCATTTT

J: TRBJ2-3
D: TRBD2
size: medium-sized
V: TRBV29-1
CDR3: CSAKPLAGGPSSTDTQYF
DNA: TGCAGCGCTAAGCCACTAGCGGGAGGGCCCAGTAGCACAGATACGCAGTATTTT

J: TRBJ2-7
D: .
size: many
V: TRBV6-1
CDR3: CASSLIPSGYEGYEQYF
DNA: TGTGCCAGCAGTTTGATACCGAGCGGCTACGAAGGCTACGAGCAGTACTTC

J: TRBJ1-1
D: .
size: few
V: TRBV5-1
CDR3: CASSLVGGNTEAFF
DNA: TGCGCCAGCAGCTTGGTGGGGGGGAACACTGAAGCTTTCTTT

J: TRBJ1-5
D: .
size: few
V: TRBV6-1
CDR3: CASSSLHSNQPQHF
DNA: TGTGCCAGCAGTTCCCTTCATAGCAATCAGCCCCAGCATTTT

J: TRBJ2-3
D: .
size: .
V: TRBV7-9
CDR3: CASSLAPSTDTQYF
DNA: TGTGCCAGCAGCTTAGCACCAAGCACAGATACGCAGTATTTT

J: TRBJ1-1
D: .
size: many
V: TRBV29-1
CDR3: CSALPEAFF
DNA: TGCAGCGCATTGCCTGAAGCTTTCTTT

J: TRBJ1-5
D: .
size: .
V: TRBV5-4
CDR3: CASSLWGGGLRNQPQHF
DNA: TGTGCCAGCAGCTTGTGGGGGGGAGGGCTTCGCAATCAGCCCCAGCATTTT

J: TRBJ1-2
D: .
size: few
V: TRBV5-6
CDR3: CASSLRQGDGYTF
DNA: TGTGCCAGCAGCTTGAGGCAGGGCGACGGCTACACCTTC

J: TRBJ1-2
D: .
size: .
V: TRBV7-9
CDR3: CASSLEGTISYTF
DNA: TGTGCCAGCAGCTTAGAGGGGACTATAAGCTACACCTTC